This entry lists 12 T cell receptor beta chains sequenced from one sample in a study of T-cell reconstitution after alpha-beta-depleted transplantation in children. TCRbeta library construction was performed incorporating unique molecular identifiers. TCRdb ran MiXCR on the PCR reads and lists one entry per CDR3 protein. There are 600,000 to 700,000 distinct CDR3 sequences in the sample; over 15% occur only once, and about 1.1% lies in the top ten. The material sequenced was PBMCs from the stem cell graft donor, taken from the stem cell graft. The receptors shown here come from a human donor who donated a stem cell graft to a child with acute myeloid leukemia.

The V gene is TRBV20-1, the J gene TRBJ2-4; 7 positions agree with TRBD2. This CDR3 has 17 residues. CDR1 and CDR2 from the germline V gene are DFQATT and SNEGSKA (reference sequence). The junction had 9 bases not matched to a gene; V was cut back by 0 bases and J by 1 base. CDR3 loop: CSARDGAGVRAKNIQYF. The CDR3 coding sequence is TGCAGTGCTAGAGATGGGGCGGGGGTGAGGGCCAAAAACATTCAGTACTTC.

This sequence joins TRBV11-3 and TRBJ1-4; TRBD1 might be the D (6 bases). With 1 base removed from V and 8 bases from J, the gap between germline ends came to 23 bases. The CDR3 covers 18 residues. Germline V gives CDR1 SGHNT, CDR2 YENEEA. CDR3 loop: CASSLVAHYRERSEKLFF. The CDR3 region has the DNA TGTGCCAGCAGCTTAGTGGCCCACTACAGGGAACGGTCCGAAAAACTGTTTTTT.

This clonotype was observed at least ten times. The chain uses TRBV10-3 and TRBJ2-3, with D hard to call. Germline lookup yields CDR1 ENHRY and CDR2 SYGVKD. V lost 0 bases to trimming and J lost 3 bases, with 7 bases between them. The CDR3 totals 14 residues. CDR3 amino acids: CAISESILTDTQYF. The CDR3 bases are TGTGCCATCAGTGAGTCCATACTAACAGATACGCAGTATTTT.

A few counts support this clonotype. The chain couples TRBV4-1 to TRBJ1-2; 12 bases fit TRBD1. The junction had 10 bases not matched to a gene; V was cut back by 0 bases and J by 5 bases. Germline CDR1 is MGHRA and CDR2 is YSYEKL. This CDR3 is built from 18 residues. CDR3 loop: CASSQDKGTGGRWYGYTF. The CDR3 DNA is TGCGCCAGCAGCCAAGATAAGGGGACAGGGGGCCGATGGTATGGCTACACCTTC.

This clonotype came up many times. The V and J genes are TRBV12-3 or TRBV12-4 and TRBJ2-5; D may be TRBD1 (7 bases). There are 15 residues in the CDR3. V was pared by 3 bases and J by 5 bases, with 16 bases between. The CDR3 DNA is TGTGCCAGCAGTTTTCCGGGCAGGGGGGCGGAGACCCAGTACTTC. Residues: CASSFPGRGAETQYF.

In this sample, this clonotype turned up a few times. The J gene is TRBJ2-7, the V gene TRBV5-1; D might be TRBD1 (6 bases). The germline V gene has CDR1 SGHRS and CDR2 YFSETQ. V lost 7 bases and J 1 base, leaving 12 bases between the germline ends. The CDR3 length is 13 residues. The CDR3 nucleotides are TGCGCCAGCGGTGAGGGGGTTTCCTACGAGCAGTACTTC. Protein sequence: CASGEGVSYEQYF.

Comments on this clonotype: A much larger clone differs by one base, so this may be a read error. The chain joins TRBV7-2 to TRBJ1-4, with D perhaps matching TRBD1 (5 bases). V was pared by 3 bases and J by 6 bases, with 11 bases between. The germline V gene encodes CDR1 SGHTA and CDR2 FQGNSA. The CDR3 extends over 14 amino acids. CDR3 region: CASSFQTADEKLFF. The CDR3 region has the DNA TGTGCCAGCAGCTTTCAGACAGCGGATGAAAAACTGTTTTTT.

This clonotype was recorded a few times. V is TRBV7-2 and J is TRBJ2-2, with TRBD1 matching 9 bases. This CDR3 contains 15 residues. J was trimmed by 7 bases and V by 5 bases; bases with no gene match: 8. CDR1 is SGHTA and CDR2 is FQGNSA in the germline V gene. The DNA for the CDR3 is TGTGCCAGCAGCCGGGGACAGGGAGCTGGCGGGGAGCTGTTTTTT. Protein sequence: CASSRGQGAGGELFF.

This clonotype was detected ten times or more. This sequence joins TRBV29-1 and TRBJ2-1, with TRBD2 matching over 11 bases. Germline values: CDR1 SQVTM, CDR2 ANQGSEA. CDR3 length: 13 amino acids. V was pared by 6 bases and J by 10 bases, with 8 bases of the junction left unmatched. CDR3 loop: CSVLSGGAREQFF. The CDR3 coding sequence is TGCAGCGTGCTTAGCGGGGGGGCCAGGGAGCAGTTCTTC.

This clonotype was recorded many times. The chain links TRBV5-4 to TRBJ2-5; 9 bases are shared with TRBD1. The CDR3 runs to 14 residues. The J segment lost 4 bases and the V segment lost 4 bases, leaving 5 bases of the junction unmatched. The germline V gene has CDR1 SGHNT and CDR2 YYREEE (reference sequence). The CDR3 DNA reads TGTGCCAGCAGCACGCCGACAGGGGGAGAGACCCAGTACTTC. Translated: CASSTPTGGETQYF.

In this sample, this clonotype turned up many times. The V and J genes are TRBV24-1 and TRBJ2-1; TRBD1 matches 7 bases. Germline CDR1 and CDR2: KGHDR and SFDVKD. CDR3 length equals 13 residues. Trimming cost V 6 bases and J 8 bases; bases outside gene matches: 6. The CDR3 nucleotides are TGTGCCACCAGTAGTGACAGGGTCGATGAGCAGTTCTTC. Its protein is CATSSDRVDEQFF.

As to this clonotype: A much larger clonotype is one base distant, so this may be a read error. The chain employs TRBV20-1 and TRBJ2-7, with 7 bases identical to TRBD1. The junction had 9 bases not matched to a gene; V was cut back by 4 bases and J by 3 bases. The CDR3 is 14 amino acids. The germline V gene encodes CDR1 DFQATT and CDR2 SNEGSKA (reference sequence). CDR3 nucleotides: TGCAGTGCTATGACGGACAGGAGGAACTACGAGCAGTACTTC. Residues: CSAMTDRRNYEQYF.